This T cell receptor beta chain was identified during a study of T cells in Graves' hyperthyroidism and ophthalmopathy. Findings of the study overall: By a 13 V-J model, ophthalmopathy was set apart from stable hyperthyroidism.

CDR1 and CDR2 from the germline V gene are SQVTM and ANQGSEA. The CDR3 covers 12 residues. There were TCR beta CDR3 regions amplified from RNA transcripts. The HTBI primer set served for first-round RT-PCR of the TCR CDR3. TCRdb reprocessed the multiplex PCR reads via MiXCR and lists one record per CDR3 protein. The repertoire holds about 96,000 distinct CDR3 sequences, just over 50% seen once, with roughly 26% in the top ten. Worth noting for this clonotype: Its antigen is not known. One junction end does not reproduce the germline sequence, and a read error may be involved.

Researchers defined stable Graves' hyperthyroidism as no ophthalmopathy progression within 18 months. The PBMCs studied were ones that came from roughly 11 ml fresh peripheral blood. The rearrangement uses TRBV29-1 and TRBJ1-1; D may be TRBD1 (5 bases). The specimen sequenced was blood. This TCR was sampled from a woman in her 40s with Graves' hyperthyroidism. CDR3 in DNA: TGCAGCGTACTAAGGGGTTCTGGGGAAGCTTTCTTC. Translated, it gives CSVLRGSGEAFF.